This TCR beta chain was identified in a study of blood T cell repertoires in COVID-19. Study details: From the United States, Italy and Spain came samples of acute and convalescent COVID-19. The analysed material was cDNA or gDNA that came from T cells, B-cell-depleted T cells, or PBMCs.

The Seattle site enrolled patients during active infection and followed them longitudinally. Trimming removed 0 bases at V and 0 bases at J, with 9 bases between. Germline V gives CDR1 LNHNV, CDR2 YYDKDF (reference sequence). The CDR3 is made up of 16 amino acids. Original data processing: Researchers report that nucleated cell counts were estimated from reference gene primer amplification. Sequenced by immunoSEQ multiplex PCR; TCRdb stores in-frame clones only, minus some. V and J calls and clone size follow that table, whereas D and trimming were derived from the DNA. The repertoire holds around 250,000 clones, 90% seen once, with around 2.3% in the top ten.

Sequencing input: peripheral blood. The receptor comes from a woman in her sixties or seventies with COVID-19, enrolled during active disease. This chain connects TRBV15 to TRBJ1-3; D unclear. This CDR3 reads CATSRERFSSGNTIYF. The DNA of the CDR3 is TGTGCCACCAGCAGAGAACGCTTTAGCTCTGGAAACACCATATATTTT.